The source of this T cell receptor (beta chain) is a study of human T cells and chemical hapten exposure. The CDR3 is 14 amino acids. V was trimmed by 3 bases and J by 0 bases, leaving 9 bases between them. Germline assignment: CDR1 DFQATT and CDR2 SNEGSKA (reference sequence). The time point is: patch test 1, 2 weeks after DPC sensitization. The sample's treatment: therapeutic diphenylcyclopropenone sensitization with weekly scalp DPC. TCRdb reprocessed the RACE reads with MiXCR, giving one entry per CDR3 protein. The repertoire holds about 99,000 distinct CDR3 sequences, around an eighth seen once, with around 2.2% in the top ten.

J is TRBJ2-1 and V is TRBV20-1; D may be TRBD2 (5 bases). Source: whole blood, taken in connection with sensitization to the hapten diphenylcyclopropenone (DPC). The clonotype comes from a woman in her thirties or forties with alopecia areata. Some clones in this sample may be carry-over from other donors' samples. CDR3 sequence (DNA): TGCAGTGCTAGTGGAGGAAGCTCCTACAATGAGCAGTTCTTC. Its protein is CSASGGSSYNEQFF.